Listed below are T cell receptor beta chains from one sample, sequenced in a study of T cell repertoires in cytomegalovirus infection. From the reads, TCRdb called clonotypes with MiXCR, one entry per CDR3 protein. The top ten hold roughly 10% of the sample, which has fewer than 550,000 distinct CDR3 sequences, around 11% seen once. Sample: PBMCs. These receptor sequences come from a human donor in good health (CMV status not recorded). Some clones in this sample may be carry-over from other donors' samples. CDR3s include the opening cysteine and the closing phenylalanine or tryptophan. Each record gives: clone size, V gene, D gene, J gene, CDR3 protein, CDR3 DNA. D genes are given only for firm matches. Size tells how often a clone was seen (once, few, many) or the class of an expanded clone, and some rows leave it out.

clone size: .
V gene: TRBV9
D gene: .
J gene: TRBJ2-3
CDR3 protein: CASSRGLDLTTDTRYF
CDR3 DNA: TGTGCCAGCAGCAGAGGATTGGACCTAACAACAGATACGCGGTATTTT

clone size: .
V gene: TRBV5-1
D gene: .
J gene: TRBJ2-5
CDR3 protein: CASRSPGVGETQYF
CDR3 DNA: TGCGCCAGCAGATCCCCCGGCGTGGGAGAGACCCAGTACTTC

clone size: many
V gene: TRBV12-3/TRBV12-4
D gene: .
J gene: TRBJ1-1
CDR3 protein: CASSHTDLNTEAFF
CDR3 DNA: TGTGCCAGCAGTCACACGGACCTGAACACTGAAGCTTTCTTT

clone size: .
V gene: TRBV20-1
D gene: .
J gene: TRBJ1-6
CDR3 protein: CSAATGTRGSPLHF
CDR3 DNA: TGCAGTGCGGCAACCGGGACCCGAGGGTCACCCCTCCACTTT

clone size: many
V gene: TRBV6-1
D gene: TRBD2
J gene: TRBJ2-2
CDR3 protein: CASSFGLAGGRDTGELFF
CDR3 DNA: TGTGCCAGCAGTTTCGGACTAGCGGGAGGTCGTGACACCGGGGAGCTGTTTTTT

clone size: few
V gene: TRBV3-1
D gene: .
J gene: TRBJ1-2
CDR3 protein: CASSERGHGYTF
CDR3 DNA: TGTGCCAGCAGTGAGAGGGGCCATGGCTACACCTTC

clone size: many
V gene: TRBV20-1
D gene: .
J gene: TRBJ1-4
CDR3 protein: CSASPDTNEKLFF
CDR3 DNA: TGCAGTGCTAGTCCCGATACTAATGAAAAACTGTTTTTT

clone size: .
V gene: TRBV7-9
D gene: .
J gene: TRBJ2-7
CDR3 protein: CASSMGLYEQYF
CDR3 DNA: TGTGCCAGCAGCATGGGGCTGTACGAGCAGTACTTC

clone size: .
V gene: TRBV6-5
D gene: .
J gene: TRBJ2-7
CDR3 protein: CASSRDTFYEQYF
CDR3 DNA: TGTGCCAGCAGTCGGGACACCTTCTACGAGCAGTACTTC

clone size: .
V gene: TRBV19
D gene: TRBD2
J gene: TRBJ2-2
CDR3 protein: CASLPRGGAGELFF
CDR3 DNA: TGTGCCAGCCTCCCCCGGGGGGGCGCCGGGGAGCTGTTTTTT

clone size: .
V gene: TRBV11-2
D gene: .
J gene: TRBJ1-4
CDR3 protein: CASSSNLGGGDEKLFF
CDR3 DNA: TGTGCCAGCAGCTCTAACCTAGGGGGAGGAGATGAAAAACTGTTTTTT

clone size: many
V gene: TRBV20-1
D gene: .
J gene: TRBJ1-2
CDR3 protein: CSVPGQFYGYTF
CDR3 DNA: TGCAGTGTTCCAGGACAGTTTTATGGCTACACCTTC

clone size: many
V gene: TRBV7-3
D gene: .
J gene: TRBJ1-1
CDR3 protein: CASSPGANTEAFF
CDR3 DNA: TGTGCCAGCAGCCCAGGGGCCAACACTGAAGCTTTCTTT

clone size: .
V gene: TRBV7-3
D gene: TRBD2
J gene: TRBJ2-7
CDR3 protein: CASSRRAGGEQYF
CDR3 DNA: TGTGCCAGCAGCCGGAGGGCGGGAGGCGAGCAGTACTTC

clone size: few
V gene: TRBV6-6
D gene: .
J gene: TRBJ1-5
CDR3 protein: CASSYRRTRSNQPQHF
CDR3 DNA: TGTGCCAGCAGTTACCGCCGGACACGTAGCAATCAGCCCCAGCATTTT

clone size: many
V gene: TRBV6-1
D gene: .
J gene: TRBJ2-5
CDR3 protein: CASRFEGYEGETQYF
CDR3 DNA: TGTGCCAGCAGGTTCGAAGGTTACGAGGGGGAGACCCAGTACTTC

clone size: many
V gene: TRBV14
D gene: .
J gene: TRBJ1-2
CDR3 protein: CASSQGVRRLIDGYTF
CDR3 DNA: TGTGCCAGCAGCCAGGGGGTGCGGCGGCTTATCGATGGCTACACCTTC

clone size: many
V gene: TRBV5-6
D gene: TRBD1
J gene: TRBJ1-6
CDR3 protein: CASSLGGGAGDSPLHF
CDR3 DNA: TGTGCCAGCAGCTTGGGAGGGGGCGCCGGAGATTCACCCCTCCACTTT

clone size: many
V gene: TRBV28
D gene: TRBD2
J gene: TRBJ2-7
CDR3 protein: CASSLAGGPRYEQYF
CDR3 DNA: TGTGCCAGCAGTTTAGCGGGAGGGCCGAGATACGAGCAGTACTTC

clone size: many
V gene: TRBV5-6
D gene: .
J gene: TRBJ2-7
CDR3 protein: CASSLWYSGARSTYEQYF
CDR3 DNA: TGTGCCAGCAGCTTGTGGTACAGCGGCGCGAGGTCCACCTACGAGCAGTACTTC

clone size: many
V gene: TRBV6-2/TRBV6-3
D gene: .
J gene: TRBJ2-7
CDR3 protein: CASRRDSTYEQYF
CDR3 DNA: TGTGCCAGCAGGCGGGACTCAACCTACGAGCAGTACTTC

clone size: many
V gene: TRBV7-8
D gene: TRBD2
J gene: TRBJ2-7
CDR3 protein: CASSPKVLRTSRYEQYF
CDR3 DNA: TGTGCCAGCAGCCCAAAGGTCCTGAGGACTAGCAGGTACGAGCAGTACTTC

clone size: many
V gene: TRBV9
D gene: TRBD2
J gene: TRBJ2-5
CDR3 protein: CASSVRLAGVEQETQYF
CDR3 DNA: TGTGCCAGCAGCGTGCGGCTAGCGGGAGTTGAACAAGAGACCCAGTACTTC

clone size: few
V gene: TRBV28
D gene: .
J gene: TRBJ2-7
CDR3 protein: CASNKRWTVRTYEQYF
CDR3 DNA: TGTGCCAGCAACAAGCGGTGGACAGTCCGTACCTACGAGCAGTACTTC

clone size: few
V gene: TRBV2
D gene: TRBD1
J gene: TRBJ1-4
CDR3 protein: CASNKPGQGNEKLFF
CDR3 DNA: TGTGCCAGCAATAAACCGGGACAGGGCAATGAAAAACTGTTTTTT

clone size: many
V gene: TRBV18
D gene: .
J gene: TRBJ1-5
CDR3 protein: CASSPLGTGGDPQHF
CDR3 DNA: TGTGCCAGCTCACCATTAGGGACGGGGGGAGATCCCCAGCATTTT

clone size: .
V gene: TRBV11-2
D gene: .
J gene: TRBJ2-5
CDR3 protein: CASSPSLQGTETRYF
CDR3 DNA: TGTGCCAGCAGCCCTTCGTTGCAGGGAACAGAGACCCGGTACTTC

clone size: .
V gene: TRBV29-1
D gene: .
J gene: TRBJ2-1
CDR3 protein: CSVGGKLTNNEQFF
CDR3 DNA: TGCAGCGTTGGGGGGAAACTAACCAACAATGAGCAGTTCTTC

clone size: few
V gene: TRBV5-1
D gene: TRBD1
J gene: TRBJ2-1
CDR3 protein: CASSQGQGAGEQFF
CDR3 DNA: TGCGCCAGCAGCCAGGGACAGGGGGCAGGTGAGCAGTTCTTC

clone size: many
V gene: TRBV6-1
D gene: TRBD1
J gene: TRBJ1-2
CDR3 protein: CASSSPGQLLAGGGYTF
CDR3 DNA: TGTGCCAGCAGTTCCCCGGGACAGCTTCTTGCCGGGGGTGGCTACACCTTC

clone size: .
V gene: TRBV28
D gene: .
J gene: TRBJ1-5
CDR3 protein: CASSSPDSVHQPQHF
CDR3 DNA: TGTGCCAGCAGTTCCCCCGACAGTGTGCATCAGCCCCAGCATTTT

clone size: many
V gene: TRBV7-2
D gene: .
J gene: TRBJ1-2
CDR3 protein: CASSLGAGYGYTF
CDR3 DNA: TGTGCCAGCAGCTTAGGCGCAGGCTATGGCTACACCTTC

clone size: many
V gene: TRBV7-8
D gene: .
J gene: TRBJ2-7
CDR3 protein: CASSLGGISYEQYF
CDR3 DNA: TGTGCCAGCAGCTTAGGGGGGATTAGCTACGAGCAGTACTTC

clone size: .
V gene: TRBV6-5
D gene: .
J gene: TRBJ2-3
CDR3 protein: CASRRDARDTQYF
CDR3 DNA: TGTGCCAGCAGAAGGGACGCCCGAGATACGCAGTATTTT

clone size: few
V gene: TRBV18
D gene: TRBD2
J gene: TRBJ2-1
CDR3 protein: CASSPLAGPNNEQFF
CDR3 DNA: TGTGCCAGCTCACCACTAGCGGGACCAAACAATGAGCAGTTCTTC

clone size: .
V gene: TRBV6-5
D gene: .
J gene: TRBJ2-7
CDR3 protein: CASRDTYSYEQYF
CDR3 DNA: TGTGCCAGCAGAGACACTTACTCCTACGAGCAGTACTTC

clone size: many
V gene: TRBV4-2
D gene: TRBD2
J gene: TRBJ2-3
CDR3 protein: CASSQDSAGARRDTQYF
CDR3 DNA: TGTGCCAGCAGCCAAGATTCAGCGGGAGCGCGGCGGGATACGCAGTATTTT

clone size: many
V gene: TRBV12-3/TRBV12-4
D gene: .
J gene: TRBJ1-1
CDR3 protein: CASSYFDRSRNTEAFF
CDR3 DNA: TGTGCCAGCAGTTATTTCGACAGGAGTCGAAACACTGAAGCTTTCTTT

clone size: many
V gene: TRBV12-3/TRBV12-4
D gene: .
J gene: TRBJ1-1
CDR3 protein: CASSRTGEAFF
CDR3 DNA: TGTGCCAGCAGCCGGACTGGTGAAGCTTTCTTT

clone size: .
V gene: TRBV20-1
D gene: .
J gene: TRBJ2-1
CDR3 protein: CSAHVRVYNEQFF
CDR3 DNA: TGCAGTGCGCACGTGAGGGTTTACAATGAGCAGTTCTTC

clone size: many
V gene: TRBV12-3/TRBV12-4
D gene: .
J gene: TRBJ1-2
CDR3 protein: CASFPGRHGYTF
CDR3 DNA: TGTGCCAGCTTTCCCGGAAGGCATGGCTACACCTTC

clone size: many
V gene: TRBV7-8
D gene: TRBD1
J gene: TRBJ1-5
CDR3 protein: CASSLARPGQRNQPQHF
CDR3 DNA: TGTGCCAGCAGCTTAGCGCGGCCGGGACAGAGGAATCAGCCCCAGCATTTT

clone size: .
V gene: TRBV28
D gene: TRBD1
J gene: TRBJ1-1
CDR3 protein: CASSSSNRGGAFF
CDR3 DNA: TGTGCCAGCAGCTCCTCTAACAGGGGGGGGGCTTTCTTT

clone size: many
V gene: TRBV28
D gene: TRBD1
J gene: TRBJ1-4
CDR3 protein: CASSLWTGEYEKLFF
CDR3 DNA: TGTGCCAGCAGTTTATGGACAGGGGAGTATGAAAAACTGTTTTTT

clone size: many
V gene: TRBV10-2
D gene: .
J gene: TRBJ1-4
CDR3 protein: CASSDVGGEKLFF
CDR3 DNA: TGCGCCAGCAGTGACGTAGGCGGTGAAAAACTGTTTTTT